The present T cell receptor beta chain was sequenced within a study of blood T cell repertoires in COVID-19. Original processing methods: Reference gene primer amplification yielded estimated nucleated cell counts. TCRdb keeps only in-frame clones here, not all; method: immunoSEQ multiplex PCR. V and J calls and clone size are copied from that table; D and trimming were computed from the DNA. The sample has 200,000 to 300,000 clones; approximately 85% are singletons. After removal of 4 bases from V and 4 bases from J, the junction contained 12 bases not matched to a gene. Germline lookup yields CDR1 SGHNT and CDR2 YENEEA. This CDR3 has 16 residues.

Sample: peripheral blood. The rearrangement joins TRBV11-3 to TRBJ2-7; 8 bases agree with TRBD2. The source is a man aged 50 to 59 with acute or convalescent COVID-19. CDR3 nucleotides: TGTGCCAGCAGCTCCTGGAGTAGCGGGGCGGGGTACGAGCAGTACTTC. Its translation: CASSSWSSGAGYEQYF. Filled out from reference TRBV11-3 and TRBJ2-7, the complete variable domain reads EAGVVQSPRYKIIEKKQPVAFWCNPISGHNTLYWYLQNLGQGPELLIRYENEEAVDDSQLPKDRFSAERLKGVDSTLKIQPAELGDSAVYLCASSSWSSGAGYEQYFGPGTRLTVT.